Sequencing of this TCR beta chain was carried out in a study of T cells in localized non-small cell lung cancer. Study outcomes and limitations: Longer survival (overall) was linked to higher T cell density in blood. Appearance in adjacent lung was seen for a median around 60 of the top 100 tumor clones. Uninvolved adjacent lung showed the highest T cell clonality, exceeding tumor.

Germline trimming cut 1 base from V and 5 bases from J; bases unmatched to any gene: 4. The CDR3 runs 16 residues. Looked up from germline, CDR1 is SEHNR and CDR2 is FQNEAQ (reference sequence). Note on this clone: The antigen is not known.

Clones were read by immunoSEQ multiplex PCR, and TCRdb kept only the in-frame ones, dropping some. Seen here are roughly 58,000 clones, roughly 79% observed once, and the top ten hold roughly 4.5%. The chain joins TRBV7-9 to TRBJ2-1; 11 bases agree with TRBD1. The sample in question was PBMCs, obtained before any cancer treatment. This TCR came from a man aged 40-75 years with stage II lung adenocarcinoma. The CDR3 sequence: CASSLVGQGAHNEQFF. DNA of the CDR3: TGTGCCAGCAGCTTAGTCGGACAGGGGGCCCACAATGAGCAGTTCTTC.